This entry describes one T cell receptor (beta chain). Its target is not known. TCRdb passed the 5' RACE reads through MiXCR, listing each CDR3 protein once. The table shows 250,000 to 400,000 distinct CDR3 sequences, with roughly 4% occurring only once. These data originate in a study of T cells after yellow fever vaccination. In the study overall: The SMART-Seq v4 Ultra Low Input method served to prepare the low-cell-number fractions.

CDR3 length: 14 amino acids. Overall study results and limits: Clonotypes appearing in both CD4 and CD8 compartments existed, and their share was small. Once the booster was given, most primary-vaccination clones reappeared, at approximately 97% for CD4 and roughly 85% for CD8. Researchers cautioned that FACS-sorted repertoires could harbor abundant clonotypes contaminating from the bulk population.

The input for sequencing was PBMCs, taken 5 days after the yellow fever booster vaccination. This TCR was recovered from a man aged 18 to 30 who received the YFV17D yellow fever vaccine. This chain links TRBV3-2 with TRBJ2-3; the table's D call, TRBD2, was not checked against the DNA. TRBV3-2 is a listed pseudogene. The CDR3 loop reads CATLAGISTDTQYF. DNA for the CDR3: TGTGCCACACTAGCGGGGATTAGCACAGATACGCAGTATTTT.